This is a list of T cell receptor beta chains from one sample in a study of blood T cell repertoires in COVID-19. Data came from immunoSEQ multiplex PCR; TCRdb stores just in-frame clones and leaves some out. The data show about 150,000 clones, about 82% seen once. The sequenced sample consisted of peripheral blood. The receptors were gathered from a woman aged 80 or over with COVID-19, enrolled during active disease. Each CDR3 is given with its conserved first and last residue. Each record gives: V gene, D gene, J gene, clone size, CDR3 protein, CDR3 DNA. A D gene is named only where the DNA matches it firmly. Not all rows give a size; the values are once, few, many and, for expanded clones, a class.

TRBV6-5,TRBD1,TRBJ1-3,NA,CASRITGDSGNTIYF,TGTGCCAGCAGGATAACAGGGGACTCTGGAAACACCATATATTTT
TRBV4-2,NA,TRBJ1-2,NA,CASSQDDPRLYGYTF,TGTGCCAGCAGCCAAGATGATCCCAGGCTTTATGGCTACACCTTC
TRBV10-3,NA,TRBJ2-7,NA,CAISESRSRGKQYF,TGTGCCATCAGTGAGTCTAGGAGCAGGGGCAAGCAGTACTTC
TRBV29-1,NA,TRBJ2-2,NA,CSSRGVNTGELFF,TGCAGCTCCAGGGGGGTGAACACCGGGGAGCTGTTTTTT
TRBV27,NA,TRBJ2-6,NA,CATSTGTVSGANVLTF,TGTGCCACCTCGACAGGTACAGTCTCTGGGGCCAACGTCCTGACTTTC
TRBV11-2,NA,TRBJ1-4,NA,CASSFTLQEANEKLFF,TGTGCCAGCAGCTTTACCCTACAAGAGGCTAATGAAAAACTGTTTTTT
TRBV4-2,NA,TRBJ1-3,NA,CASSQPTGVGRAIYF,TGTGCCAGCAGCCAACCAACCGGGGTGGGCCGGGCCATATATTTT
TRBV3-1/TRBV3-2,NA,TRBJ2-1,NA,CASSQVLRSWEQFF,TGTGCCAGCAGCCAAGTTTTGCGGAGTTGGGAGCAGTTCTTC
TRBV11-3,TRBD2,TRBJ2-2,NA,CASSPGGAVTGELFF,TGTGCCAGCAGCCCCGGGGGGGCTGTCACCGGGGAGCTGTTTTTT
TRBV6-5,TRBD1,TRBJ2-5,NA,CASSRDSHNQETQYF,TGTGCCAGCAGCCGGGACAGCCACAACCAAGAGACCCAGTACTTC
TRBV5-1,NA,TRBJ2-2,NA,CASSLGASGTGELFF,TGCGCCAGCAGCTTGGGGGCGAGTGGAACCGGGGAGCTGTTTTTT
TRBV5-6,NA,TRBJ2-3,NA,CASSPGGSDTQYF,TGTGCCAGCAGCCCCGGGGGATCAGATACGCAGTATTTT
TRBV9,NA,TRBJ1-5,NA,CASSLSNQPQHF,TGTGCCAGCAGCCTGAGCAATCAGCCCCAGCATTTT
TRBV7-2,TRBD2,TRBJ2-7,NA,CASSLRTSGRASSYEQYF,TGTGCCAGCAGCCTCCGGACTAGCGGGAGGGCAAGCTCCTACGAGCAGTACTTC
TRBV10-3,TRBD1,TRBJ1-3,NA,CATSPGTGEVTIYF,TGTGCCACCTCCCCCGGGACAGGGGAGGTCACCATATATTTT
TRBV2,NA,TRBJ1-3,NA,CASSEEGGNTIYF,TGTGCCAGCAGTGAGGAGGGGGGGAACACCATATATTTT
TRBV7-8,TRBD1,TRBJ1-4,NA,CASSSQGITNEKLFF,TGTGCCAGCAGCTCACAGGGGATAACTAATGAAAAACTGTTTTTT
TRBV7-9,NA,TRBJ1-6,NA,CASSLGDTYSPLHF,TGTGCCAGCAGCTTAGGGGACACGTATTCACCCCTCCACTTT
TRBV12-3/TRBV12-4,NA,TRBJ2-1,NA,CASSLGHEQFF,TGTGCCAGCAGCTTAGGGCATGAGCAGTTCTTC
TRBV15,TRBD1,TRBJ1-3,NA,CATSRGRGTGGDTIYF,TGTGCCACCAGCAGAGGAAGGGGGACAGGAGGAGACACCATATATTTT
TRBV14,TRBD1,TRBJ1-2,NA,CASSQWQGAPYTF,TGTGCCAGCAGCCAATGGCAGGGGGCTCCCTACACCTTC
TRBV28,TRBD2,TRBJ2-5,NA,CASASGSPETQYF,TGTGCCAGCGCTAGCGGGAGTCCAGAGACCCAGTACTTC
TRBV6-5,NA,TRBJ2-5,NA,CASRGSGIETQYF,TGTGCCAGCAGGGGCTCGGGGATCGAGACCCAGTACTTC
TRBV3-1/TRBV3-2,NA,TRBJ2-7,NA,CASNGGGPNEQYF,TGTGCCAGCAATGGGGGGGGGCCCAACGAGCAGTACTTC
TRBV12-3/TRBV12-4,NA,TRBJ2-1,NA,CASSLPLLEQFF,TGTGCCAGCAGTTTACCCCTCCTTGAGCAGTTCTTC
TRBV5-1,NA,TRBJ1-1,NA,CASSLARTENEAFF,TGCGCCAGCAGCTTGGCCCGGACAGAAAATGAAGCTTTCTTT
TRBV5-1,TRBD1,TRBJ2-6,NA,CASSTNVPGQGIGANVLTF,TGCGCCAGCAGCACCAATGTCCCGGGACAGGGGATCGGGGCCAACGTCCTGACTTTC
TRBV7-9,NA,TRBJ2-1,NA,CASSLSRNDYNEQFF,TGTGCCAGCAGCTTAAGCAGGAATGACTACAATGAGCAGTTCTTC
TRBV10-2,NA,TRBJ1-5,NA,CASRGGSRDNQPQHF,TGCGCCAGCAGGGGAGGGTCCAGGGACAATCAGCCCCAGCATTTT
TRBV5-1,NA,TRBJ2-3,NA,CASSAERWPDTQYF,TGCGCCAGCAGCGCGGAGAGGTGGCCAGATACGCAGTATTTT
TRBV6-6,TRBD1,TRBJ1-2,NA,CASTSRQGTVNYGYTF,TGTGCCAGCACCAGTAGACAGGGAACGGTCAACTATGGCTACACCTTC
TRBV5-1,TRBD1,TRBJ2-5,once,CASSTDRGPWETQYF,TGCGCCAGCAGCACCGACAGGGGGCCATGGGAGACCCAGTACTTC
TRBV10-2,NA,TRBJ1-3,few,CASSEARDSYKNTIYF,TGCGCCAGCAGTGAGGCCCGAGACAGCTACAAAAACACCATATATTTT
TRBV29-1,NA,TRBJ1-2,NA,CSTFQGNYGYTF,TGCAGCACATTCCAGGGAAACTATGGCTACACCTTC
TRBV27,NA,TRBJ1-2,NA,CASSSPLTAQYGYTF,TGTGCCAGCAGTTCCCCGCTGACAGCCCAATATGGCTACACCTTC
TRBV6-2/TRBV6-3,NA,TRBJ1-6,NA,CASSYVNSPLHF,TGTGCCAGCAGTTATGTAAATTCACCCCTCCACTTT
TRBV27,NA,TRBJ1-3,few,CASSLKGPPSGNTIYF,TGTGCCAGCAGCCTAAAGGGGCCTCCCTCTGGAAACACCATATATTTT
TRBV18,NA,TRBJ1-1,NA,CASSPDGRTEAFF,TGTGCCAGCTCACCTGACGGGAGGACTGAAGCTTTCTTT
TRBV5-1,NA,TRBJ1-5,NA,CASSLDYSNQPQHF,TGCGCCAGCAGCTTGGACTATAGCAATCAGCCCCAGCATTTT
TRBV6-5,TRBD1,TRBJ2-3,once,CASSQDRGSDTQYF,TGTGCCAGCAGCCAAGACAGGGGTTCAGATACGCAGTATTTT
TRBV20-1,NA,TRBJ1-1,once,CSAKTGNEAFF,TGCAGTGCTAAAACAGGAAATGAAGCTTTCTTT
TRBV29-1,NA,TRBJ1-1,NA,CSVRTTVNTEAFF,TGCAGCGTCCGGACGACAGTCAACACTGAAGCTTTCTTT
TRBV3-1/TRBV3-2,NA,TRBJ2-7,NA,CASSQGAVPYEQYF,TGTGCCAGCAGCCAAGGTGCGGTACCCTACGAGCAGTACTTC
TRBV7-2,TRBD1,TRBJ1-6,NA,CASSPGGTQNSPLHF,TGTGCCAGCAGCCCAGGGGGGACACAGAATTCACCCCTCCACTTT
TRBV7-9,NA,TRBJ1-2,NA,CASSLGNSQSFYGYTF,TGTGCCAGCAGCTTAGGCAACAGTCAATCCTTTTATGGCTACACCTTC
TRBV9,NA,TRBJ1-2,NA,CASSAQGRYGYTF,TGTGCCAGCAGCGCCCAGGGGAGATATGGCTACACCTTC
TRBV7-9,TRBD2,TRBJ2-3,NA,CASSRTQGGTDTQYF,TGTGCCAGCAGCCGTACCCAGGGAGGGACAGATACGCAGTATTTT
TRBV3-1/TRBV3-2,NA,TRBJ2-5,NA,CASSQDVGGSETQYF,TGTGCCAGCAGCCAAGACGTTGGCGGCTCGGAGACCCAGTACTTC
TRBV7-3,NA,TRBJ1-1,once,CASSATSDTEAFF,TGTGCCAGCAGCGCTACCAGCGACACTGAAGCTTTCTTT
TRBV20-1,NA,TRBJ1-1,once,CSAHKNTEAFF,TGCAGTGCGCACAAGAACACTGAAGCTTTCTTT
TRBV27,TRBD1,TRBJ1-2,NA,CASSTGAGGYTF,TGTGCCAGCAGTACAGGGGCGGGAGGCTACACCTTC
TRBV9,NA,TRBJ1-1,NA,CASTPRAGRDTEAFF,TGTGCCAGCACCCCTCGGGCCGGGCGGGACACTGAAGCTTTCTTT
TRBV2,TRBD1,TRBJ1-5,NA,CASTGGDRAFQPQHF,TGTGCCAGCACGGGGGGGGACAGGGCGTTTCAGCCCCAGCATTTT